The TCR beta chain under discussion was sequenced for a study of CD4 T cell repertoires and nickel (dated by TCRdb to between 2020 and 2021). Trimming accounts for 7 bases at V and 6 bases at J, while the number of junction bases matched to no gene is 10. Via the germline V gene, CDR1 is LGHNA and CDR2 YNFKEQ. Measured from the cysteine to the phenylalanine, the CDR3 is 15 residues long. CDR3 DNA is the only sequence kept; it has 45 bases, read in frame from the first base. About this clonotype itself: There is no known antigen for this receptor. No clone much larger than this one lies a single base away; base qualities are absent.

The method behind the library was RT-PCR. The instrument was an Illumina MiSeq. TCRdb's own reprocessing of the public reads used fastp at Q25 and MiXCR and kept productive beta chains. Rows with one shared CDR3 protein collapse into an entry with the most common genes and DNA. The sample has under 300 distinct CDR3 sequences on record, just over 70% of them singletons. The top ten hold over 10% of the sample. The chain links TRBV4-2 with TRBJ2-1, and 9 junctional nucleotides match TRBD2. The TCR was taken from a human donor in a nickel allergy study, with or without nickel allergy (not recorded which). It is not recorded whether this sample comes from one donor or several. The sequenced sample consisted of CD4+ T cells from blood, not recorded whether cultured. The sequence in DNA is TGTGCCAGCACCTGGGGGCGGGAGGGGTCCAATGAGCAGTTCTTC. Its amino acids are CASTWGREGSNEQFF.